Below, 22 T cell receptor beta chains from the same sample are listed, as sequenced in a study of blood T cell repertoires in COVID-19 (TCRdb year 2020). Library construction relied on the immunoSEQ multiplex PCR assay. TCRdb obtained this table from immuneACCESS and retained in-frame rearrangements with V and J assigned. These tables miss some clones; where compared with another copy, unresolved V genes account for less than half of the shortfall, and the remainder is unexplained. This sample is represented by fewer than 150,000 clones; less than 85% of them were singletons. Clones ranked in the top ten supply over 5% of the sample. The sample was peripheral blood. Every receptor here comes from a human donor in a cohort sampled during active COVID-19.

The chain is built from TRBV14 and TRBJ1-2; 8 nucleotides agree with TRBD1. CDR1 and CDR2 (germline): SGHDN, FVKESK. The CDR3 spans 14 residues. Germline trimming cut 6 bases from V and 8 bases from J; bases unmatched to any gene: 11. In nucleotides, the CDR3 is TGTGCCAGCAGACCCGTGGACAGGGTAGGAGGCTACACCTTC. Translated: CASRPVDRVGGYTF.

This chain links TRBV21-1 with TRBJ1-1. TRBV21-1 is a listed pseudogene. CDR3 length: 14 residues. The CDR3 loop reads CASRGRGGNTEAFF. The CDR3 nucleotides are TGTGCCAGCAGAGGACGGGGGGGGAACACTGAAGCTTTCTTT.

Written as DNA, the CDR3 is TGCGCCAGCAGCCAAGGGGACAGGGGGGGTTGGGATGGCTACACCTTC. It yields the protein CASSQGDRGGWDGYTF. The chain links TRBV4-1 to TRBJ1-2; TRBD1 agrees at 11 bases. V shed 1 base and J 6 bases; nucleotides not matched to a gene: 7. The length of the CDR3 is 16 residues. The germline CDR1 and CDR2 sequences are MGHRA and YSYEKL.

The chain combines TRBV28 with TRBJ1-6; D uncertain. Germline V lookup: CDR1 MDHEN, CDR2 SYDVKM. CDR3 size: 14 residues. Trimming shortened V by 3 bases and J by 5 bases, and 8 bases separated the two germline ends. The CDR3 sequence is CASSLKQNNSPLHF. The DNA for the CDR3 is TGTGCCAGCAGTTTGAAACAGAATAATTCACCCCTCCACTTT.

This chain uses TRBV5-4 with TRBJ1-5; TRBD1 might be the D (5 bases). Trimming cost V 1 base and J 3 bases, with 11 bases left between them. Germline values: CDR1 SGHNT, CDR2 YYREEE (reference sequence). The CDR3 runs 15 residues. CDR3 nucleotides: TGTGCCAGCAGCTTGTGGGGGGTTGTCAATCAGCCCCAGCATTTT. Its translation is CASSLWGVVNQPQHF.

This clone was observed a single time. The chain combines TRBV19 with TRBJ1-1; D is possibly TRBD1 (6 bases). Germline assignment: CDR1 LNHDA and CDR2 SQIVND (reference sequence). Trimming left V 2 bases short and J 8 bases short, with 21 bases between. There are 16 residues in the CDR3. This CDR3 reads CASSIFEGHRDVEAFF. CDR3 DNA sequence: TGTGCCAGTAGTATATTTGAGGGACACCGGGACGTAGAAGCTTTCTTT.

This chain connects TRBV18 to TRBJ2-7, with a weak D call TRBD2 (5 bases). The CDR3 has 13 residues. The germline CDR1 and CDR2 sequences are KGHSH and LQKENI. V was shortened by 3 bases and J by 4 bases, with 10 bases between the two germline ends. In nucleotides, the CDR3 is TGTGCCAGCTCACCCCCAGGACTTTACGAGCAGTACTTC. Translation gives CASSPPGLYEQYF.

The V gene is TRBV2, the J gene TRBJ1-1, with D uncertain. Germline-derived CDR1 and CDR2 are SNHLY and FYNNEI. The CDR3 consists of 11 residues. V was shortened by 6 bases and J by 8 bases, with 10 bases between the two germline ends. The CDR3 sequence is CASRIMSEAFF. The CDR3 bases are TGTGCCAGCAGAATTATGTCCGAAGCTTTCTTT.

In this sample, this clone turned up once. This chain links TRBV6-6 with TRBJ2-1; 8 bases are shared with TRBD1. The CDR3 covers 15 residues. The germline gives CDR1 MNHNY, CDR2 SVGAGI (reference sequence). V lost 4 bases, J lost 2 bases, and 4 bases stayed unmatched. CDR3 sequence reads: CASSFLQGAYNEQFF. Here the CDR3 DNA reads TGTGCCAGCAGTTTCCTACAGGGGGCCTACAATGAGCAGTTCTTC.

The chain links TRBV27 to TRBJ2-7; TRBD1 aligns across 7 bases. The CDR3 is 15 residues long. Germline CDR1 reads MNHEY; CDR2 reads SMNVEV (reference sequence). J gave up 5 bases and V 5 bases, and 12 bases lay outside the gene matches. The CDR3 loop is CASSNYRGSTDEQYF. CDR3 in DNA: TGTGCCAGCAGTAACTACAGGGGATCTACTGACGAGCAGTACTTC.

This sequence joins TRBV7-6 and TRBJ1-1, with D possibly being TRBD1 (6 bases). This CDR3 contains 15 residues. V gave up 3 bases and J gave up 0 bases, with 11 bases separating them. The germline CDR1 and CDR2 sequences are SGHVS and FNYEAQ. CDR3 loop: CASSLGAKMNTEAFF. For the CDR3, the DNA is TGTGCCAGCAGCTTGGGGGCCAAGATGAACACTGAAGCTTTCTTT.

CDR3 sequence (DNA): TGCAGTGCCTCGGGTGGAGATACGCAGTATTTT. Protein sequence: CSASGGDTQYF. The chain is built from TRBV20-1 and TRBJ2-3; D is unclear. The V and J ends lost 6 bases and 5 bases respectively, with 9 bases between them. The germline V gene has CDR1 DFQATT and CDR2 SNEGSKA (reference sequence). The CDR3 consists of 11 residues.

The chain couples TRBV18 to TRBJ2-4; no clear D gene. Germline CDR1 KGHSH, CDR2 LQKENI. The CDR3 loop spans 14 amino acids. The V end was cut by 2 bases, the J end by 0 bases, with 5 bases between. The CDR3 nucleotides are TGTGCCAGCTCACCAGGGCTAGCCAAAAACATTCAGTACTTC. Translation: CASSPGLAKNIQYF. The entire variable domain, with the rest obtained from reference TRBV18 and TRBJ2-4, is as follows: NAGVMQNPRHLVRRRGQEARLRCSPMKGHSHVYWYRQLPEEGLKFMVYLQKENIIDESGMPKERFSAEFPKEGPSILRIQQVVRGDSAAYFCASSPGLAKNIQYFGAGTRLSVL.

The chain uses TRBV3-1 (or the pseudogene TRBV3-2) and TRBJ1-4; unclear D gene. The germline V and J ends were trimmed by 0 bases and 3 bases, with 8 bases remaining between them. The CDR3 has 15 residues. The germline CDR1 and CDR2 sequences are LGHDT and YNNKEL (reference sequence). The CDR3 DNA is TGTGCCAGCAGCCAAGATTACAGCCCTAATGAAAAACTGTTTTTT. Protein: CASSQDYSPNEKLFF.

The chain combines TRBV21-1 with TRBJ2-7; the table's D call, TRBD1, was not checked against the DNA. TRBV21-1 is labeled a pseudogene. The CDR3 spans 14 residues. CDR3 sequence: CASSYLNTGNEQYF. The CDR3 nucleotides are TGTGCCAGCAGTTATTTAAATACAGGGAACGAGCAGTACTTC.

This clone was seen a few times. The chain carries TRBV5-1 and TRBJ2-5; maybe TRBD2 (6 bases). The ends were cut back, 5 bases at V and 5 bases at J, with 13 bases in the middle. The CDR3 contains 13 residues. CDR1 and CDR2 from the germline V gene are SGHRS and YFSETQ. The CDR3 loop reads CASRVEGRETQYF. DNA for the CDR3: TGCGCCAGCAGGGTCGAGGGGAGGGAGACCCAGTACTTC. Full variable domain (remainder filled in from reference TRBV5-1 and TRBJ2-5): KAGVTQTPRYLIKTRGQQVTLSCSPISGHRSVSWYQQTPGQGLQFLFEYFSETQRNKGNFPGRFSGRQFSNSRSEMNVSTLELGDSALYLCASRVEGRETQYFGPGTRLLVL.

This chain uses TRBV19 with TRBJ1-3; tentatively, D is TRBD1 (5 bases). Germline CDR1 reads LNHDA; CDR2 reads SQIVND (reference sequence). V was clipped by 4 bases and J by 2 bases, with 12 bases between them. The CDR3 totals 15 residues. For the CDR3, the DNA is TGTGCCAGTAGTAACCAAGGGGATCCTGGAAACACCATATATTTT. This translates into CASSNQGDPGNTIYF.

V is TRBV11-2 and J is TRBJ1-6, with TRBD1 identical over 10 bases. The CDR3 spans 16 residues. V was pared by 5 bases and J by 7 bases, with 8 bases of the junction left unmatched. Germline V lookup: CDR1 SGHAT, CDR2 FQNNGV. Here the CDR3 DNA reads TGTGCCAGCAGCATAAGATTGGGACAGGGGAATTCACCCCTCCACTTT. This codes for CASSIRLGQGNSPLHF.

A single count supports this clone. The CDR3 sequence: CASSHELGQRTLLTF. The CDR3 DNA reads as TGCGCCAGCAGCCACGAATTAGGACAGCGGACCCTTTTGACCTTC. This chain connects TRBV5-1 to TRBJ1-2; D is possibly TRBD1 (6 bases). The CDR3 sequence is 15 residues long. V gave up 4 bases and J gave up 14 bases, with 27 bases separating them. Germline lookup yields CDR1 SGHRS and CDR2 YFSETQ.

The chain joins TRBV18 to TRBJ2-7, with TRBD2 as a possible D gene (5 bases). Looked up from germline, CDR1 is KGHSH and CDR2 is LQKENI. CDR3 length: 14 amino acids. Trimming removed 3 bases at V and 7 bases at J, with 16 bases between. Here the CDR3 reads CASSPASGNREQYF. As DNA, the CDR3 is TGTGCCAGCTCACCCGCCTCGGGGAACCGGGAGCAGTACTTC.

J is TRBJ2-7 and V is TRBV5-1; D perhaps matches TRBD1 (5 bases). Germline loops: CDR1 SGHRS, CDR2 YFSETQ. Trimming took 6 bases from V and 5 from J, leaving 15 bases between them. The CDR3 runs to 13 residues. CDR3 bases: TGCGCCAGCAAGACGAATCAGGGCAACGAGCAGTACTTC. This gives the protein CASKTNQGNEQYF.

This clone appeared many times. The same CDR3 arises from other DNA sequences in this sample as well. The CDR3 DNA sequence: TGCGCCAGCAGTCCGGGACAGGGTAACACCGGGGAGCTGTTTTTT. Residues: CASSPGQGNTGELFF. The gene calls are TRBV5-1 and TRBJ2-2; TRBD1 agrees at 9 bases. The CDR3 loop spans 15 amino acids. Germline V CDR1 and CDR2: SGHRS, YFSETQ. V gave up 5 bases and J gave up 2 bases; unmatched junction bases: 4.